This T cell receptor (beta chain) was captured by sequencing in a study of vaccination and CD4 T cells after COVID-19. The wider study: The makeup of the convalescents was six males and four females, two of them Hispanic. The stimulating agents, overlapping spike peptides, came from SARS-CoV-2, HCoV-NL63, HCoV-OC43 and HCoV-229E.

Cultured CD4+ T-cell DNA underwent Oncomine TCR Beta short-read sequencing. TCRdb reprocessed the PCR reads with MiXCR, giving one entry per CDR3 protein. The data contain around 17,000 distinct CDR3 sequences, roughly 50% of them seen just once; the ten biggest clones take up about a tenth. Concerning this clonotype: No antigen is known for it.

Described treatment: roughly 11-day PBMC culture with coronavirus spike peptide pools or control peptides (ViraFEST assay). This CDR3 comprises 14 residues. The germline V gene has CDR1 MNHNS and CDR2 SASEGT. Between the trimmed V and J ends, which lost 7 bases and 2 bases, there was a span of 12 bases. The sequence came from a human donor who had recovered from COVID-19. The sample taken for sequencing was CD4+ T cells from blood, cultured in vitro. This chain links TRBV6-1 with TRBJ2-1; D tentatively reads TRBD1 or TRBD2 (5 bases each). In nucleotides, the CDR3 is TGTGCCAGCATTGGGGCTAGCACCTACAATGAGCAGTTCTTC. Translating gives CASIGASTYNEQFF.